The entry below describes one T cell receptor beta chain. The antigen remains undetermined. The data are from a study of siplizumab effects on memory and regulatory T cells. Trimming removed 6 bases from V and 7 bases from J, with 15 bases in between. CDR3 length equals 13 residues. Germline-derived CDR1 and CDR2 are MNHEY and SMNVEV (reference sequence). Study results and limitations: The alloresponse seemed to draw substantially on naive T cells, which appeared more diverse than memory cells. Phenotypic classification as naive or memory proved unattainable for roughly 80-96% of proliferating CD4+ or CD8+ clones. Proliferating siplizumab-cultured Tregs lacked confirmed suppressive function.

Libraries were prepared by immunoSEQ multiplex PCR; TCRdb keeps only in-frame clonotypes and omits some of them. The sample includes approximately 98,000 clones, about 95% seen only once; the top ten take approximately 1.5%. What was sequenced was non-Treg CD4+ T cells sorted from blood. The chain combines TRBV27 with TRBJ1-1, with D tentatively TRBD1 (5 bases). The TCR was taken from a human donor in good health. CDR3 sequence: CASSIQGGDEAFF. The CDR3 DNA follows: TGTGCCAGCAGCATCCAGGGAGGGGATGAAGCTTTCTTT.